This T cell receptor (beta chain) originates from a study of control samples from healthy donors and cancer patients. This CDR3 is built from 15 residues. Germline values: CDR1 LNHNV, CDR2 YYDKDF (reference sequence). The V and J ends lost 4 bases and 5 bases, in that order; junction bases with no gene match: 7. Assay: immunoSEQ multiplex PCR; the TCRdb copy retains only in-frame clones and omits some. The sample records around 120,000 clones, roughly 94% being singletons. V is TRBV15 and J is TRBJ1-4, with 7 bases matching TRBD1. The material sequenced was blood. The clonotype was recovered from a man aged 25-45 years in good health. The CDR3: CATSTHRGQNEKLFF. The CDR3 DNA follows: TGTGCCACCAGCACGCACAGGGGCCAGAATGAAAAACTGTTTTTT.